The 11 T cell receptor beta chains below come from one sample, sequenced in a study of cytomegalovirus exposure and HLA in healthy donors. Clones were read by immunoSEQ multiplex PCR, and TCRdb kept only the in-frame ones, dropping some. The table includes roughly 250,000 clones, around 87% detected once. The sample consisted of PBMCs. The source is a young woman in good health and CMV-seronegative.

The chain combines TRBV2 with TRBJ2-5; D not resolved. Germline V CDR1 and CDR2: SNHLY, FYNNEI. The CDR3 extends over 12 amino acids. V was clipped by 6 bases and J by 2 bases, with 7 bases between them. The CDR3 is CASSKNQETQYF. For the CDR3, the DNA is TGTGCCAGCAGCAAAAATCAAGAGACCCAGTACTTC.

For this clone: Other DNA sequences of this sample code for an identical CDR3. The DNA of the CDR3 is TGTGCCAGCAGTTTATCCTCGGGAAACACCATATATTTT. Residues: CASSLSSGNTIYF. This rearrangement joins TRBV27 to TRBJ1-3; D uncertain. The ends were cut back, 0 bases at V and 4 bases at J, with 4 bases in the middle. Per the germline V gene, CDR1 is MNHEY and CDR2 is SMNVEV (reference sequence). The CDR3 spans 13 residues.

The chain couples TRBV6-5 to TRBJ1-6; D is possibly TRBD1 (5 bases). The germline gives CDR1 MNHEY, CDR2 SVGAGI. There are 12 residues in the CDR3. The V end was cut by 7 bases, the J end by 11 bases, with 12 bases between. The chain's CDR3 is CASTSGEAPLHF. For the CDR3, the DNA is TGTGCCAGCACCTCGGGGGAGGCACCCCTCCACTTT.

The V gene is TRBV4-1, the J gene TRBJ2-1, with TRBD2 matching over 13 bases. V trimming: 0 bases; J trimming: 7 bases; junction bases outside the gene matches: 15. Germline CDR1 and CDR2: MGHRA and YSYEKL. The CDR3 has 20 amino acids. The CDR3 protein is CASSQEVGLAGTALGNEQFF. The CDR3 coding sequence is TGCGCCAGCAGCCAAGAAGTGGGACTAGCGGGGACCGCTCTTGGGAATGAGCAGTTCTTC.

The chain uses TRBV6-1 and TRBJ1-1; D is ambiguous. V lost 2 bases and J lost 1, with 11 bases in between. The length of the CDR3 is 15 residues. Germline assignment: CDR1 MNHNS and CDR2 SASEGT. This chain's CDR3 is CASSEREYGNTEAFF. The CDR3 DNA sequence: TGTGCCAGCAGTGAAAGGGAGTACGGGAACACTGAAGCTTTCTTT.

The chain recombines TRBV2 with TRBJ2-5, with D unresolved. Trimming took 2 bases from V and 14 from J, leaving 15 bases between them. The CDR3 length is 12 residues. Per the germline V gene, CDR1 is SNHLY and CDR2 is FYNNEI. Here the CDR3 DNA reads TGTGCCAGCAGTGAATCCTCGACACGGTCTTACTTC. Residues: CASSESSTRSYF.

This clone appeared a single time. The V call is TRBV6-5, the J call TRBJ1-2; D is unclear. V lost 5 bases and J 6 bases, leaving 16 bases between the germline ends. Germline V gene data show CDR1 as MNHEY and CDR2 as SVGAGI. The CDR3 spans 14 residues. CDR3 in amino acids: CASSTENGNHGYTF. The CDR3 DNA reads TGTGCCAGCAGTACAGAGAATGGAAACCATGGCTACACCTTC.

The chain combines TRBV7-6 with TRBJ1-3, with a possible D match to TRBD1 (6 bases). This CDR3 has 19 amino acids. Trimming left V 4 bases short and J 0 bases short, with 22 bases between. Germline CDR1 reads SGHVS; CDR2 reads FNYEAQ. The CDR3 DNA is TGTGCCAGCAGCTCCCCCCTGACAGGCCCCCCACTCTCTGGAAACACCATATATTTT. Its translation: CASSSPLTGPPLSGNTIYF.

This clone has only one observation. The J gene is TRBJ2-7, the V gene TRBV4-3; 9 bases are shared with TRBD2. The CDR3 has 20 residues. The V gene end was trimmed by 0 bases and the J gene end by 3 bases; junction bases not matched to a gene: 18. Germline V gene sequence: CDR1 LGHNA, CDR2 YSLEER. The CDR3, as DNA: TGCGCCAGCAGCCAAGATATAGAGGGTCAGAGCGGGGGGTTCCTCTACGAGCAGTACTTC. It translates to CASSQDIEGQSGGFLYEQYF.

V usage is TRBV27 and J usage is TRBJ2-5; 7 bases are a match to TRBD1. V shed 2 bases, J shed 5 bases, and the junction held 2 bases outside the gene matches. CDR3 size: 13 residues. The germline V gene encodes CDR1 MNHEY and CDR2 SMNVEV (reference sequence). CDR3 coding DNA: TGTGCCAGCAGTTTACAGGGGGAGGAGACCCAGTACTTC. Protein: CASSLQGEETQYF.

CDR3 DNA sequence: TGCGCCAGCAGCCCGGGAGCGGGGGGGTCTGGCGGGGAGCTGTTTTTT. Its translation is CASSPGAGGSGGELFF. The chain is built from TRBV4-1 and TRBJ2-2; 10 bases are shared with TRBD2. Trimming at V came to 4 bases and at J to 7 bases, leaving 9 bases not matched to a gene. Germline CDR1 and CDR2: MGHRA and YSYEKL. The CDR3 is 16 residues long.